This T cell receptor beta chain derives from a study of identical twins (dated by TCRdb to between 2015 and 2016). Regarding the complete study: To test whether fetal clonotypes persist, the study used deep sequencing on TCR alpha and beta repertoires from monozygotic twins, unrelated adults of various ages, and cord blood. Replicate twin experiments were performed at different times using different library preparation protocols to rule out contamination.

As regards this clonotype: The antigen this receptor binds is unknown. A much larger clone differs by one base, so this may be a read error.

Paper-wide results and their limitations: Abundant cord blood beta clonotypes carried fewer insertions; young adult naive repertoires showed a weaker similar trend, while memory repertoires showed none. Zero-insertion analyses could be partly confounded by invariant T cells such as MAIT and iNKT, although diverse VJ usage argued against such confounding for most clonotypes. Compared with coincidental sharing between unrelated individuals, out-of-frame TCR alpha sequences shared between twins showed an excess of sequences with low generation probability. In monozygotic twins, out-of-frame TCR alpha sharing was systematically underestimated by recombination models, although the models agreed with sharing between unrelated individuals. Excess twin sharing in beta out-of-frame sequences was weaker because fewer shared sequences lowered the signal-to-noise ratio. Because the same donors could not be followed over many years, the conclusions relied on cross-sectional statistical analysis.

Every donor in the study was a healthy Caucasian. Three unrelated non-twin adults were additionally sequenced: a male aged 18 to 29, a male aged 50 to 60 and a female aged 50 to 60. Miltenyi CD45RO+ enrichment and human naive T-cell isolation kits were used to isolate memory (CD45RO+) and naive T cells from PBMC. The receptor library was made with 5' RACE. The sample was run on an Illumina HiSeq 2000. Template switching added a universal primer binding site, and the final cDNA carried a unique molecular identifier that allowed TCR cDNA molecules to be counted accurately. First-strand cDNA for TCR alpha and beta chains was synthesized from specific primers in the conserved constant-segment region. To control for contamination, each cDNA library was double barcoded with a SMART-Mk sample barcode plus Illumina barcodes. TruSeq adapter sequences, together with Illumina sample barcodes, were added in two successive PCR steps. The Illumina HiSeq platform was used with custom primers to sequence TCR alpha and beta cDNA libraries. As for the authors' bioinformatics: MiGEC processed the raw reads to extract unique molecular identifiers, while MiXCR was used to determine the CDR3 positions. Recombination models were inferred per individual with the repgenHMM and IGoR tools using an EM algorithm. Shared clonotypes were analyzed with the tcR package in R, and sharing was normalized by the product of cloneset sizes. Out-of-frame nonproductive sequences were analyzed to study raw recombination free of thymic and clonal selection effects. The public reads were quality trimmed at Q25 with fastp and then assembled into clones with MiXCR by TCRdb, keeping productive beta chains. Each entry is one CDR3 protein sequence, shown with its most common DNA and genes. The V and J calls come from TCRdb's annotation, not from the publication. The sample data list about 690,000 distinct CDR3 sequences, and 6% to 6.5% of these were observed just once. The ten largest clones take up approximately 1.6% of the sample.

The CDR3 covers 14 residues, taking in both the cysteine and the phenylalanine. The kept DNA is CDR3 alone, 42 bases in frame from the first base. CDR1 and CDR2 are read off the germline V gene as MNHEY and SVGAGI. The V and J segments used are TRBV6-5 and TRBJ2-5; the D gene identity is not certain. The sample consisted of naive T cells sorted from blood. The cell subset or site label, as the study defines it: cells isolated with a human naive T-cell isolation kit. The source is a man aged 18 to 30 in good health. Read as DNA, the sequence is TGTGCCAGCAGTTACTCGCTTGCGGTAGAGACCGAGTACTTC. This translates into CASSYSLAVETEYF.